These 18 T cell receptor beta chains share one sample of origin, sequenced in a study of T cell responses to AZD1222 COVID-19 vaccine. The protocol was immunoSEQ multiplex PCR, while the TCRdb copy is restricted to in-frame clones and leaves out a portion. This sample yields approximately 75,000 clones, of which 80% to 90% are seen a single time; roughly a sixth belongs to the top ten. The sample here was peripheral blood, taken 28 days after the second AZD1222 dose. The source of these receptors is an adult who received the AZD1222 COVID-19 vaccine.

The chain uses TRBV30 and TRBJ1-1, with 8 bases matching TRBD1. This CDR3 is 14 amino acids long. From germline, CDR1 is GTSNPN and CDR2 SVGIG (reference sequence). V lost 4 bases and J lost 6; bases outside the gene matches: 10. For the CDR3, the DNA is TGTGCCTGGAAAAGTTCGACAGGGGCGTCTGAAGCTTTCTTT. This gives the protein CAWKSSTGASEAFF.

The chain carries TRBV11-2 and TRBJ2-7, with 9 nucleotides matching TRBD1. The CDR3 has 15 amino acids. CDR1 is SGHAT, CDR2 FQNNGV, per germline. With V trimmed by 6 bases and J by 5 bases, 11 bases remained unmatched. The DNA for the CDR3 is TGTGCCAGCAGTCGTATACGGGACAGGGTCCACGAGCAGTACTTC. This codes for CASSRIRDRVHEQYF.

The chain employs TRBV9 and TRBJ2-1; D is perhaps TRBD2 (6 bases). V lost 0 bases and J 0 bases, leaving 7 bases between the germline ends. Germline CDR1 SGDLS, CDR2 YYNGEE. This CDR3 is 15 amino acids long. This CDR3 is CASSVGDFSYNEQFF. CDR3 bases: TGTGCCAGCAGCGTAGGGGACTTCTCCTACAATGAGCAGTTCTTC.

V and J are TRBV30 and TRBJ2-2; 9 bases line up with TRBD1. The CDR3 length is 17 residues. Germline trimming cut 3 bases from V and 5 bases from J; bases unmatched to any gene: 13. Germline CDR1 reads GTSNPN; CDR2 reads SVGIG (reference sequence). CDR3 residues: CAWRITGTGRRTGELFF. As DNA, the CDR3 is TGTGCCTGGAGAATTACCGGGACAGGGAGGCGGACCGGGGAGCTGTTTTTT.

This rearrangement joins TRBV10-3 to TRBJ2-7; 9 bases align to TRBD2. From germline, CDR1 is ENHRY and CDR2 SYGVKD. The CDR3 is 14 amino acids. V gave up 4 bases and J gave up 2 bases; unmatched junction bases: 3. The CDR3 DNA follows: TGTGCCATCAGTGGACGACTAGCGGCCTACGAGCAGTACTTC. This sequence encodes CAISGRLAAYEQYF.

The chain couples TRBV4-3 to TRBJ1-4; TRBD1 matches 8 bases. Germline V gives CDR1 LGHNA, CDR2 YSLEER. V dropped 1 base and J dropped 4; count of bases not matched to a gene: 2. The CDR3 loop spans 15 amino acids. This CDR3 reads CASSQGDRYNEKLFF. CDR3 nucleotides: TGCGCCAGCAGCCAAGGGGACAGGTATAATGAAAAACTGTTTTTT.

The chain employs TRBV12-3 or TRBV12-4 and TRBJ2-7; 7 bases line up with TRBD2. J lost 4 bases, V lost 3 bases, and 3 bases had no gene match. This CDR3 has 13 amino acids. CDR3 loop: CASSFGRGYEQYF. CDR3 bases: TGTGCCAGCAGTTTCGGGCGGGGGTACGAGCAGTACTTC.

This rearrangement joins TRBV30 to TRBJ2-3, with 9 bases matching TRBD2. The ends lost 2 bases at V and 7 bases at J; junction bases unmatched: 7. The CDR3 spans 14 residues. Germline V gene data show CDR1 as GTSNPN and CDR2 as SVGIG (reference sequence). The CDR3 DNA sequence: TGTGCCTGGAGTTTAGCGGGGGCCCCTTATACGCAGTATTTT. Its translation: CAWSLAGAPYTQYF.

This chain connects TRBV11-2 to TRBJ2-5; TRBD1 matches 7 bases. Germline V CDR1 and CDR2: SGHAT, FQNNGV. The V and J ends lost 6 bases and 5 bases, in that order; junction bases with no gene match: 6. The CDR3 spans 13 residues. The CDR3 sequence: CASSKGGMETQYF. As DNA, the CDR3 is TGTGCCAGCAGTAAAGGGGGCATGGAGACCCAGTACTTC.

The genes are TRBV7-2 and TRBJ1-1, with a possible D match to TRBD1 (6 bases). CDR1 is SGHTA, CDR2 FQGNSA, per germline. V was shortened by 3 bases and J by 5 bases, with 13 bases between the two germline ends. CDR3 length: 14 residues. This CDR3 reads CASSFPNRETEAFF. CDR3 DNA sequence: TGTGCCAGCAGCTTCCCCAACAGGGAGACTGAAGCTTTCTTT.

This clone is medium-sized by share. The chain couples TRBV9 to TRBJ1-2; 8 bases agree with TRBD1. V shed 0 bases and J 4 bases; nucleotides not matched to a gene: 5. The germline V gene has CDR1 SGDLS and CDR2 YYNGEE. This CDR3 region has 15 residues. This CDR3 is CASSVDPDRAYGYTF. The CDR3 DNA reads TGTGCCAGCAGCGTAGATCCGGACAGGGCCTATGGCTACACCTTC.

This chain joins TRBV5-8 and TRBJ2-4; 8 bases are shared with TRBD1. V dropped 3 bases and J dropped 6; count of bases not matched to a gene: 17. This CDR3 comprises 18 residues. The germline V gene encodes CDR1 SGHTS and CDR2 YDEGEE. The CDR3 is CASSSGTGKHNGRNIQYF. The CDR3 bases are TGTGCCAGCAGCTCCGGGACAGGCAAACATAACGGGAGAAACATTCAGTACTTC.

CDR3 amino acids: CSVSRDTNTYEQYF. In DNA form, the CDR3 reads TGCAGCGTAAGCCGGGACACCAACACCTACGAGCAGTACTTC. The V call is TRBV29-1, the J call TRBJ2-7; a possible D gene is TRBD1 (6 bases). The germline V gene encodes CDR1 SQVTM and CDR2 ANQGSEA. Trimming took off 6 bases at V and 2 bases at J, with 17 bases between the two ends. The CDR3 has 14 residues.

The J gene is TRBJ2-1, the V gene TRBV19, with D unresolved. CDR1 is LNHDA and CDR2 is SQIVND in the germline V gene (reference sequence). The CDR3 has 16 residues. Trimming left V 7 bases short and J 0 bases short, with 16 bases between. CDR3 coding DNA: TGTGCCAGTACTCCCGCGGCCCCCTTCTCCTACAATGAGCAGTTCTTC. It yields the protein CASTPAAPFSYNEQFF. Using reference TRBV19 and TRBJ2-1 for the parts outside the CDR3, the full variable domain is DGGITQSPKYLFRKEGQNVTLSCEQNLNHDAMYWYRQDPGQGLRLIYYSQIVNDFQKGDIAEGYSVSREKKESFPLTVTSAQKNPTAFYLCASTPAAPFSYNEQFFGPGTRLTVL.

The chain couples TRBV5-4 to TRBJ2-3; 13 bases align to TRBD2. Germline-derived CDR1 and CDR2 are SGHNT and YYREEE (reference sequence). This CDR3 spans 17 amino acids. Trimming took 4 bases from V and 2 from J; bases not matched to a gene: 7. Written as DNA, the CDR3 is TGTGCCAGCAGCACCGGGACTAGCGGGGTGCTCACAGATACGCAGTATTTT. Translating gives CASSTGTSGVLTDTQYF.

V usage is TRBV5-4 and J usage is TRBJ1-4, with a possible D match to TRBD1 (5 bases). The CDR3 length is 14 residues. CDR1 is SGHNT, CDR2 YYREEE, per germline (reference sequence). V was shortened by 0 bases and J by 7 bases, with 10 bases between the two germline ends. CDR3 sequence reads: CASSLEGRGEKLFF. CDR3 nucleotides: TGTGCCAGCAGCTTGGAGGGGAGGGGTGAAAAACTGTTTTTT.

CDR3 DNA sequence: TGTGCCAGCAGCTTAGCGAGGGGACAGGGCAATCAGCCCCAGCATTTT. Translation gives CASSLARGQGNQPQHF. J is TRBJ1-5 and V is TRBV7-8; 8 positions match TRBD1. Germline values: CDR1 SGHVS, CDR2 FQNEAQ. V was pared by 0 bases and J by 2 bases, with 3 bases of the junction left unmatched. The CDR3 length is 16 residues.

This chain uses TRBV10-3 with TRBJ2-1; no firm D call. V gave up 4 bases and J gave up 0 bases, with 7 bases separating them. The CDR3 consists of 14 residues. Per the germline V gene, CDR1 is ENHRY and CDR2 is SYGVKD. Here the CDR3 reads CAISGAISYNEQFF. CDR3 nucleotide sequence: TGTGCCATCAGTGGGGCGATCTCCTACAATGAGCAGTTCTTC.